This TCR beta chain was captured by sequencing in a study of siplizumab effects on memory and regulatory T cells. Broader study findings: Naive T cells appeared more varied than memory cells and looked like key alloresponse contributors.

Between the trimmed V and J ends, which lost 7 bases and 4 bases, there was a span of 13 bases. This CDR3 contains 13 residues. Germline CDR1 reads LNHDA; CDR2 reads SQIVND (reference sequence). Details on this clone: Its antigen remains unknown.

The repertoire was sequenced with immunoSEQ multiplex PCR; TCRdb's copy has only in-frame clones and lacks some. The table shows more than 95,000 clones, with about 93% occurring only once. Specimen: Tregs sorted from blood. This chain joins TRBV19 and TRBJ1-2; the D is unclear. This receptor was identified in a human donor in good health. The CDR3 protein is CASTGRRSYGYTF. CDR3 DNA sequence: TGTGCCAGTACGGGTCGGCGGTCCTATGGCTACACCTTC.